This TCR beta chain was observed in a study of T cells after yellow fever vaccination. About the study: For low cell numbers, libraries were made with SMART-Seq v4 Ultra Low Input.

CDR1 and CDR2 from the germline V gene are SGHNT and YYREEE (reference sequence). V was cut by 4 bases and J by 6 bases, with 18 bases left in between. There are 15 residues in the CDR3. This clonotype was recorded a few times. Its specificity is unknown. UMIs were added to TCR cDNA along with a universal primer site when it was made by 5'RACE template switching. One entry per CDR3 protein results from TCRdb running MiXCR on the 5' RACE reads. The sample includes more than 300,000 distinct CDR3 sequences, over 8.5% of them seen just once. Study-level findings and limits: Booster sampling recovered most clones from primary vaccination (less than 97% CD4, 80% to 90% CD8).

This chain links TRBV5-4 with TRBJ2-3; D is possibly TRBD2 (7 bases). The source material was CD4+ T cells sorted from PBMCs, sampled 45 days after the yellow fever booster vaccination. This receptor was identified in a man aged 18 to 35 who received the YFV17D yellow fever vaccine. Here the CDR3 reads CASSGGGDLSDTQYF. The CDR3 DNA follows: TGTGCCAGCAGCGGAGGGGGGGACTTATCCGATACGCAGTATTTT.